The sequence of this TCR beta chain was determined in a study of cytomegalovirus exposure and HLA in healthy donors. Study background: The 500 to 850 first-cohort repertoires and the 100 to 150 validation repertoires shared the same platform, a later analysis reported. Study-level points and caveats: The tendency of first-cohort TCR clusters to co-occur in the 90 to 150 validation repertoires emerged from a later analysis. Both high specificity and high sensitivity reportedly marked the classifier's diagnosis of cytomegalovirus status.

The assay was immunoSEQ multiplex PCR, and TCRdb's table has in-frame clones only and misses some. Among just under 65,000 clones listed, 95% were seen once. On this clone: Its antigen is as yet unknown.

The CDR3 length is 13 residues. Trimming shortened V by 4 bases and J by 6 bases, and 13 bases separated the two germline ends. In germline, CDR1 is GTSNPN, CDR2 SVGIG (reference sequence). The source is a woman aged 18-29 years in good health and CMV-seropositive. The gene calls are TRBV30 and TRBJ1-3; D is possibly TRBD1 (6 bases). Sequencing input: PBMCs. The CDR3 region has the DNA TGTGCCTGGACAGGGGATGCGGAAAACACCATATATTTT. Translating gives CAWTGDAENTIYF.